Given below is one TCR beta chain in context. The V gene end was trimmed by 2 bases and the J gene end by 6 bases; junction bases not matched to a gene: 9. From germline, CDR1 is SGHDT and CDR2 YYEEEE. This CDR3 is built from 15 residues. These data come from a study of shared clonotypes between healthy human individuals. Generated by immunoSEQ multiplex PCR, the TCRdb table keeps only in-frame clones and is missing some. Here the sample spans under 200,000 clones, approximately 95% being singletons. Sample: naive CD4+ T cells sorted from blood. Subset reported: CD45RA+ positively selected. This rearrangement joins TRBV5-6 to TRBJ2-3; 7 bases map to TRBD2. The TCR sequence derives from a woman aged 25 to 39 in good health. CDR3 amino acids: CASSFRTSGVDTQYF. The CDR3 DNA follows: TGTGCCAGCAGCTTTCGGACTAGTGGGGTGGATACGCAGTATTTT. Together with reference TRBV5-6 and TRBJ2-3, the CDR3 gives the full variable domain: DAGVTQSPTHLIKTRGQQVTLRCSPKSGHDTVSWYQQALGQGPQFIFQYYEEEERQRGNFPDRFSGHQFPNYSSELNVNALLLGDSALYLCASSFRTSGVDTQYFGPGTRLTVL.